Below, one TCR beta chain is given with its context. The antigen is undetermined. Generated by immunoSEQ multiplex PCR, the TCRdb table keeps only in-frame clones and is missing some. The data hold fewer than 400,000 clones, with 74% observed a single time. Splitting the CD4+ cells yielded a CD45RA+ naive subset and a CD45RA-negative memory subset. This sample is part of a study of shared clonotypes between healthy human individuals. Germline V gene lookup returns CDR1 SGHRS and CDR2 YFSETQ. The germline V and J ends were trimmed by 7 bases and 4 bases, with 11 bases remaining between them. There are 12 residues in the CDR3. Study-wide findings and caveats: Exclusively blood specimens were collected; tissue repertoires likely differ. Estimated richness values were generally larger in naive subsets than in memory subsets.

The rearrangement uses TRBV5-1 and TRBJ2-5, with TRBD1 as a possible D gene (6 bases). The sequence derives from a man aged 25 to 45 in good health. The sample was memory CD4+ T cells sorted from blood. Described subset: CD45RA-negative fraction. The DNA for the CDR3 is TGCGCCAGCCAACAGGGATTAGAGACCCAGTACTTC. Protein product: CASQQGLETQYF.